The T cell receptor beta chain described here comes from a study of shared clonotypes between healthy human individuals. Overall study: Donor ages ranged 18 to 49 years: a couple of women, a few men.

Repertoires were generated with immunoSEQ multiplex PCR, while TCRdb's copy carries only in-frame clones and drops some. The sample consists of approximately 2,300,000 clones, about 90% of them appearing once. As for this clone: What it binds is not known.

The study, taken as a whole, reports: Naive subsets usually exceeded memory subsets in estimated richness. The low donor count limited represented genetic and exposure-history diversity. Clonotypes shared by all four donors outscored non-shared clonotypes in generation probability.

Per germline, CDR1 KGHSH and CDR2 LQKENI. V lost 2 bases, J lost 0 bases, and 13 bases lay in between. The CDR3 is 16 amino acids. The receptor was isolated from a man younger than 30 in good health. Some clones in this sample may be carry-over from other donors' samples. This rearrangement joins TRBV18 to TRBJ1-1; no reliable D call. Input material: naive CD4+ T cells from PBMCs. Subset denoted: CD45RA+ positively selected. The CDR3 region is CASSPRPAVLNTEAFF. Here the CDR3 DNA reads TGTGCCAGCTCACCAAGGCCAGCTGTCTTGAACACTGAAGCTTTCTTT.